The following is a TCR beta chain sequence with its context. This clone was picked up a small number of times. Its antigen is currently not known. No base quality values were provided; no much bigger clone lies one nucleotide off. The sample is drawn from a study of CD8+ T cells in alopecia areata (dated 2018 in TCRdb). General notes on the study: In both human patients and the C3H/HeJ mouse model, the study applied high-throughput TCRbeta sequencing to look at T cell clonal expansion in alopecia areata. Human TCRbeta sequencing covered scalp tissue and sorted CD4+ and CD8+ peripheral blood T cells from patchy and totalis/universalis alopecia areata patients and healthy controls. Scalp clonality was compared across normal scalp (n=4), patchy alopecia areata scalp (n=8), and alopecia totalis/universalis scalp (n=8). RNA was obtained with the PAXgene miRNA kit for fixed scalp, the miRNeasy kit for PBMCs, and the RNeasy kit for mouse skin. TCRbeta CDR3 regions were amplified by immunoSEQ multiplex PCR using 35 Vbeta forward and 13 Jbeta reverse primers.

CDR1 is given as SGHAT and CDR2 as FQNNGV, both from the germline V gene. The germline V and J ends show losses of 5 bases and 3 bases respectively, and no gene match explains 14 bases of the junction. Including the terminal cysteine and phenylalanine, the CDR3 comprises 19 residues. CDR3 DNA is the only sequence kept; it has 57 bases, read in frame from the first base. The method was the immunoSEQ multiplex PCR assay. RNA was extracted from all samples and reverse transcribed into cDNA as template for TCR sequencing. First-strand cDNA was synthesized with SuperScript III using a 2:1 mix of oligo-dT and random hexamers. A synthetic immune receptor repertoire was used to measure amplification bias, and any remaining bias was corrected computationally. As for the authors' bioinformatics: Raw reads were preprocessed to remove errors, and CDR3 was defined by IMGT conventions from the conserved cysteine to phenylalanine. Clonality was calculated as 1 minus Shannon entropy normalized by log2 of the number of productive unique TCRs. CD4 or CD8 identity of scalp clones was inferred by cross-referencing scalp TCRbeta sequences with sorted blood CD4 and CD8 repertoires. TCRdb retrieved this table from immuneACCESS and kept in-frame rearrangements only. Not all clones are present; in checked studies, unresolved V genes account for under half, and no reason is known for the remainder. V and J calls and clone size come straight from that table; D and trimming were deduced from the DNA. The sample yields under 150,000 clones; less than 75% were counted once. 36% of the sample is taken by the ten largest.

After PBMCs were isolated by density centrifugation and stained for CD3, CD4 and CD8, a FACSAria was used to sort CD4+ and CD8+ T cells. Unaffected controls provided scalp biopsies and blood samples. Study-wide findings and limitations: Compared with normal scalp, lesional scalp had higher clonality and more expanded CD8+ clones, particularly in alopecia totalis/universalis, a pattern that suggests antigenic drive. Scalp TCR repertoire analysis is complicated because resident alphabeta T cells in normal human skin are also sequenced, whereas mouse skin is dominated by gammadelta T cells. Compared with mice, TCR sequences shared between patients were less clear, possibly partly because of HLA diversity across the patient population.

The TCR sequence derives from a human donor in good health. The V and J segments used are TRBV11-2 and TRBJ2-5, with 14 central nucleotides matching TRBD2. Source material: CD8+ T cells sorted from blood. In nucleotides, the sequence is TGTGCCAGCAGCGCCCGACTAGCGGGAGGGCCTTTCTTAAAAGAGACCCAGTACTTC. Its translation is CASSARLAGGPFLKETQYF.